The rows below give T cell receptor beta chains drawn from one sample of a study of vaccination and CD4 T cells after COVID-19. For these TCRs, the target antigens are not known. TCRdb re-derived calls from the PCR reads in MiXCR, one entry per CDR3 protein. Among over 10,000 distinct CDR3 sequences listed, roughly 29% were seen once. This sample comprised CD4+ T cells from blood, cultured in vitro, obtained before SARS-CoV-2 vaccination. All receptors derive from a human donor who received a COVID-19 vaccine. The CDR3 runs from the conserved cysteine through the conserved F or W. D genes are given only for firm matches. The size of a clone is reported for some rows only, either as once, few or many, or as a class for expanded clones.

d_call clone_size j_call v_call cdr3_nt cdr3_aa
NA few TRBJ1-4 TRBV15 TGTGCCACCAGTCCGAGATTTGGGGAAAAACTGTTTTTT CATSPRFGEKLFF
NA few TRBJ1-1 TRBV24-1 TGTGCCACCAGTGATGCCGACAGGGAAGCTTTCTTT CATSDADREAFF
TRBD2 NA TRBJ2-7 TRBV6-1 TGTGCCAGCAGGGCTAGCGGGGGATCCTACGAGCAGTACTTC CASRASGGSYEQYF
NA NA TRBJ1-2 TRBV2 TGTGCCAGCAATTACGGCAGACCGAACTGTGGCTACACCTTC CASNYGRPNCGYTF
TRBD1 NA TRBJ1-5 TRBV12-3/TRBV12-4 TGTGCCAGCAGGAGACAGGGGATTCAGCCCCAGCATTTT CASRRQGIQPQHF
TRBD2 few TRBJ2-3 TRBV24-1 TGTGCCACCAGTGCCGGGGGGGCCTCAGGCACAGATACGCAGTATTTT CATSAGGASGTDTQYF
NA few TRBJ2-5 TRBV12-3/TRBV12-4 TGTGCCAGCAGTTTCCCGGACAGCCGAGAGACCCAGTACTTC CASSFPDSRETQYF
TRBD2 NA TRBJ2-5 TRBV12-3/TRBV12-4 TGTGCCAGCACTCCCTTAGCGGGGGGGCTCGGGACCCAGTACTTC CASTPLAGGLGTQYF
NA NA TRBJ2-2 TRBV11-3 TGTGCCAGCAGCTTACAGGGAGATAACACCGGGGAGCTGTTTTTT CASSLQGDNTGELFF
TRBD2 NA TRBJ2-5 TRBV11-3 TGTGCCAGCAGCTTATCCGGGACTAGCGGGGGAGAGACCCAGTACTTC CASSLSGTSGGETQYF
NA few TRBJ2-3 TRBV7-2 TGTGCCAGCACCGCCGGGTGGGGCGGGGACGTAAGCACAGATACGCAGTATTTT CASTAGWGGDVSTDTQYF
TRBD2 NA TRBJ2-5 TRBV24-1 TGTGCCACCAGTGACTATACTAGCGGAGAGACCCAGTACTTC CATSDYTSGETQYF
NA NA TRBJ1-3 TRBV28 TGTGCCAGCAGTTTGGCAGGGGATAACTCCGGAAACACCATATATTTT CASSLAGDNSGNTIYF
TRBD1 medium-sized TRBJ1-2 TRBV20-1 TGCAGTGCCCCGGGGCAGGGGGTTAGCTATGGCTACACCTTC CSAPGQGVSYGYTF
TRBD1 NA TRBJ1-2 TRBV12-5 TGTGCTAGTGGTTTGAGATGGGACAGGGGCGACTATGGCTACACCTTC CASGLRWDRGDYGYTF
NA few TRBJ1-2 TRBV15 TGTGCCACCAAGCAAGGGATCAACTATGGCTACACCTTC CATKQGINYGYTF
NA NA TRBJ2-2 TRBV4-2 TGTGCCAGCAGCCAAGCCAGGGGGGGCGGAACCGGGGAGCTGTTTTTT CASSQARGGGTGELFF
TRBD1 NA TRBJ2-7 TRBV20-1 TGCAGTGCTAGAGACCTAGGACAGGGGTACTACGAGCAGTACTTC CSARDLGQGYYEQYF
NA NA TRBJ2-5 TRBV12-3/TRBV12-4 TGTGCCAGCAGTTTACAAGGGGGGCCAGGAGAGACCCAGTACTTC CASSLQGGPGETQYF
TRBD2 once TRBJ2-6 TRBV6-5 TGTGCCAGCAGTTACGGGCGGGGGGCTGGCTCTGGGGCCAACGTCCTGACTTTC CASSYGRGAGSGANVLTF
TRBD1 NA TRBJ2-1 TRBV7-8 TGTGCCAGCAGCCCTCAGGACAGGAGCTCCTACAATGAGCAGTTCTTC CASSPQDRSSYNEQFF
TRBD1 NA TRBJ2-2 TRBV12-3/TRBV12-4 TGTGCCAGCACCAGGACAGGGGGCATCCCCGGGGAGCTGTTTTTT CASTRTGGIPGELFF
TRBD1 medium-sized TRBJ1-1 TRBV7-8 TGTGCCAGCAGCTTAGCGCAACAGGGGGCTGAAGCTTTCTTT CASSLAQQGAEAFF
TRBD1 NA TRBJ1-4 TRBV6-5 TGTGCCAGCAGTTACACGACAGGGAGGGAAAAACTGTTTTTT CASSYTTGREKLFF
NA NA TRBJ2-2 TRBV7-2 TGTGCCAGCAGCGCGCGGGGTCCGAACACCGGGGAGCTGTTTTTT CASSARGPNTGELFF
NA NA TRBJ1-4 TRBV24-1 TGTGCCACCCAGGGATCGGGAAAACTGTTTTTT CATQGSGKLFF
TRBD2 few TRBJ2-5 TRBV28 TGTGCCAGCAGTACCCTAGCGGGGGGGCCGGGTGAGACCCAGTACTTC CASSTLAGGPGETQYF
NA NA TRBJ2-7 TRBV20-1 TGCAGTGCGGATAAGACAGACTACGAGCAGTACTTC CSADKTDYEQYF
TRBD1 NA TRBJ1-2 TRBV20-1 TGCAGTGCTTTCGGACAGGGAAACTATGGCTACACCTTC CSAFGQGNYGYTF
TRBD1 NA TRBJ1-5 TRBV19 TGTGCCAGTAGCCCCGACAGGGTGCTGAAAGAGCCCCAGCATTTT CASSPDRVLKEPQHF
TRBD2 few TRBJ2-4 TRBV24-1 TGTGCCACCAGCCCATCGGGGGGGCTGGGCATTCAGTACTTC CATSPSGGLGIQYF
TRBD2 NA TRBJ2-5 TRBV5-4 TGTGCCAGCAGAATGGGACTAGCGGGCCAACAAGAGACCCAGTACTTC CASRMGLAGQQETQYF
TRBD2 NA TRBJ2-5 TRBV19 TGTGCCAGTAGTTGGGCGCGGGGGGCCGGGGAGACCCAGTACTTC CASSWARGAGETQYF
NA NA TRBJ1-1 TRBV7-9 TGTGCCAGCAGCTTATCTACAGGAATTTCGAACACTGAAGCTTTCTTT CASSLSTGISNTEAFF
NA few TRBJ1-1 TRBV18 TGTGCCAGCTCACAGGCCCCCCAGGAATCCGGCACTGAAGCTTTCTTT CASSQAPQESGTEAFF
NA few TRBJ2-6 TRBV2 TGTGCCAGCAGTAATTTACGACAGCTAATCTCTGGGGCCAACGTCCTGACTTTC CASSNLRQLISGANVLTF
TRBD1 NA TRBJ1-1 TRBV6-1 TGTGCCAGCAGACCGGGACAGGACAACACTGAAGCTTTCTTT CASRPGQDNTEAFF
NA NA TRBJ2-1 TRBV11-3 TGTGCCAGCAGCTTAGGAGGCGGGGAGCAGTTCTTC CASSLGGGEQFF
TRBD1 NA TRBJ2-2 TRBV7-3 TGTGCCAGCAGCTTAAACAGGGGGACCGGGGAGCTGTTTTTT CASSLNRGTGELFF
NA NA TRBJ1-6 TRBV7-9 TGCGCCAGCAGCTTGGGGCCTCCTTCACCCCTCCACTTT CASSLGPPSPLHF
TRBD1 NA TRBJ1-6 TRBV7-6 TGTGCCAGCAGCTTAGAGGGACAGGTCTATAATTCACCCCTCCACTTT CASSLEGQVYNSPLHF
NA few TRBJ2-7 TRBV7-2 TGTGCCAGCAGCCGTAAGGACCTCAAAGGGAACGAGCAGTACTTC CASSRKDLKGNEQYF
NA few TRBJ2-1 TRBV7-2 TGTGCCAGCAGCCGAGGGGGGCCCTACAATGAGCAGTTCTTC CASSRGGPYNEQFF
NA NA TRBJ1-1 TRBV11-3 TGTGCCAGCAGCTCCGTGGGGTTTAACACTGAAGCTTTCTTT CASSSVGFNTEAFF
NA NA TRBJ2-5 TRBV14 TGTGCCAGCAGCCAAGATAGGGGACATCCCTACCAAGAGACCCAGTACTTC CASSQDRGHPYQETQYF
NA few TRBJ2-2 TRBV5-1 TGCGCCAGCAGCTTGGCCCTGGGGGCCGTAACCGGGGAGCTGTTTTTT CASSLALGAVTGELFF
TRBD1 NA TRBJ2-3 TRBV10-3 TGTGCCATCAACCGCGGACAGGGTTCAGATACGCAGTATTTT CAINRGQGSDTQYF
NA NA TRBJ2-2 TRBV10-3 TGTGCCATCAGTGGTGGGGACACCGGGGAGCTGTTTTTT CAISGGDTGELFF
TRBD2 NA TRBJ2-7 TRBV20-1 TGCAGTGCCAGGGGACTAGCGGTCGACGAGCAGTACTTC CSARGLAVDEQYF
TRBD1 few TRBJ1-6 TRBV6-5 TGTGCCAGCAGTTACGAGCCGGGACAGTTCTATAATTCACCCCTCCACTTT CASSYEPGQFYNSPLHF
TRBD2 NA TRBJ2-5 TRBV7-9 TGTGCCAGCGGCCGACTAGCGGGGGGGCGAGAGACCCAGTACTTC CASGRLAGGRETQYF
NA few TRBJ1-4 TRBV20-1 TGCAGTGCTAGTTTACGGATCCCACCCGAAAAACTGTTTTTT CSASLRIPPEKLFF
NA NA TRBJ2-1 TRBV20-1 TGCAGTGCTAAACAGGGCGGGGACTACAATGAGCAGTTCTTC CSAKQGGDYNEQFF
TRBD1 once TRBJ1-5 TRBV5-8 TGTGCCAGCAGCCTCTCCGGACAGGGACAAAAGCAGCCCCAGCATTTT CASSLSGQGQKQPQHF
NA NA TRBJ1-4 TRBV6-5 TGTGCCAGCAGTTACGAGGCAGGGGCAAATGAAAAACTGTTTTTT CASSYEAGANEKLFF